This TCR beta chain comes out of a study of blood T cell repertoires in COVID-19. The count of this clone is one. The data were produced by immunoSEQ multiplex PCR, yet TCRdb's version contains in-frame clones alone and is incomplete. The repertoire holds 150,000 or so clones, with approximately 87% as singletons. This CDR3 contains 15 residues. V lost 6 bases and J lost 0; bases outside the gene matches: 8. Germline loops: CDR1 SGHRS, CDR2 YFSETQ. Specimen: peripheral blood. The gene calls are TRBV5-1 and TRBJ1-2; 7 bases map to TRBD1. This TCR came from a woman between 65 and 79 years old with COVID-19, enrolled during active disease. The chain's CDR3 is CASTLAQGPNYGYTF. The CDR3 DNA reads TGCGCCAGCACATTAGCACAGGGGCCTAACTATGGCTACACCTTC.